The following is a T cell receptor beta chain sequence with its context. Antigen unknown. Method: immunoSEQ multiplex PCR; TCRdb's copy keeps in-frame clones and lacks some. The sample consists of under 200,000 clones, 90% to 95% of them appearing once. The data were taken from a study of T cell responses to AZD1222 COVID-19 vaccine. Regarding the study as a whole: Donors were mostly white British, more females; clonal diversity possibly underestimated. Among vaccine-associated CD4 TCRs, coverage spanned spike, with dominance at 160-218 and 743-854. Only a handful of AZD1222 recipients, six or seven in all, had baseline seropositivity. Regions left unmutated in variants are reportedly the target of nearly half of spike-specific TCRs.

Germline V gene lookup returns CDR1 LGHDT and CDR2 YNNKEL (reference sequence). Trimming took off 3 bases at V and 7 bases at J, with 16 bases between the two ends. The CDR3 has 14 amino acids. Sequencing used peripheral blood, obtained on day 0 of MenACWY control vaccination. The source of this sequence is an adult in good health. V usage is TRBV3-1 (or the pseudogene TRBV3-2) and J usage is TRBJ2-7; D gene unclear. The CDR3 is CASSHNFNLGEQYF. Written as DNA, the CDR3 is TGTGCCAGCAGCCACAACTTCAACCTGGGGGAGCAGTACTTC.